This T cell receptor beta chain was captured by sequencing in a study of shared clonotypes between healthy human individuals. Trimming shortened V by 4 bases and J by 0 bases, and 8 bases separated the two germline ends. Germline CDR1 and CDR2: SGHNT and YYREEE (reference sequence). The CDR3 spans 13 residues. Produced via immunoSEQ multiplex PCR; TCRdb's table is partial and in-frame only. The data hold under 600,000 clones, with less than 98% observed a single time. This chain joins TRBV5-4 and TRBJ2-7, with D unresolved. The sample consisted of naive CD4+ T cells sorted from blood. Subset reported: CD45RA+ positively selected. The clonotype comes from a woman aged 30 to 39 in good health. CDR3 bases: TGTGCCAGCAGCCCCGGAAACTCCTACGAGCAGTACTTC. Amino acids: CASSPGNSYEQYF.